The 2 T cell receptor beta chains below come from one sample, sequenced in a study of T cell repertoires in cytomegalovirus infection. A single record per CDR3 protein comes from TCRdb applying MiXCR to the reads. Here the sample spans about 570,000 distinct CDR3 sequences, approximately 40% being singletons. No antigen is known for these receptors. The sample here was cultured PBMCs, taken from culture after CMV antigen stimulation. These receptors originate from a human donor in good health (CMV status not recorded). Some clones in this sample may be carry-over from other donors' samples.

The chain uses TRBV6-2 or TRBV6-3 and TRBJ2-7, with 8 bases matching TRBD2. The CDR3 extends over 16 amino acids. V lost 7 bases and J lost 6; bases outside the gene matches: 17. Looked up from germline, CDR1 is MNHEY and CDR2 is SVGEGT. This CDR3 is CASTTWAEREMGEQYF. The CDR3 nucleotides read TGTGCCAGCACCACTTGGGCTGAGCGGGAGATGGGCGAGCAGTACTTC.

For this clonotype: Just one base apart from a much larger clone, this may be a read error. This chain connects TRBV7-4 to TRBJ2-5, with TRBD2 as a possible D gene (5 bases). There are 13 residues in the CDR3. The germline CDR1 and CDR2 sequences are SGHVT and SQSDAQ. V lost 5 bases and J 0 bases, leaving 7 bases between the germline ends. In DNA, the CDR3 is TGTGCCAGCAGCATGGACTACCAAGAGACCCAGTACTTC. As protein: CASSMDYQETQYF.